This note documents a single TCR beta chain sequence. The data are from a study of blood T cell repertoires in COVID-19. Across the study: Sources were T cells, B-cell-depleted T cells, or PBMCs; the material itself was cDNA or gDNA.

CDR3 size: 15 residues. Trimming took 1 base from V and 1 from J, leaving 11 bases between them. CDR1 is SGDLS and CDR2 is YYNGEE in the germline V gene. TCRdb's copy holds only in-frame clones and misses some; the assay was immunoSEQ multiplex PCR. The data show around 100,000 clones, 84% seen once. The sequenced sample was peripheral blood. This TCR came from a man between 65 and 85 years old with active or convalescent COVID-19. The V and J genes are TRBV9 and TRBJ2-5, with D perhaps matching TRBD2 (7 bases). The CDR3 DNA reads TGTGCCAGCAGCGTAAGGGGGGGTGCCCAAGAGACCCAGTACTTC. Protein sequence: CASSVRGGAQETQYF.